The 9 T cell receptor beta chains listed next were all sequenced from one sample in a study of T cells after yellow fever vaccination. A single record per CDR3 protein comes from TCRdb applying MiXCR to the 5' RACE reads. Among about 220,000 distinct CDR3 sequences listed, roughly 6.2% were seen once. This specimen consisted of CD4+ T cells sorted from PBMCs, obtained on the day of the yellow fever booster vaccination. The receptors shown here come from a man aged 30-40 years who received the YFV17D yellow fever vaccine.

There are a few counts of this clonotype. This chain connects TRBV4-3 to TRBJ2-3, with no clear D. The length of the CDR3 is 14 residues. The germline V gene has CDR1 LGHNA and CDR2 YSLEER. V dropped 0 bases and J dropped 3 bases, with 7 bases sitting between them. CDR3 coding DNA: TGCGCCAGCAGCCAAGACCCATATACAGATACGCAGTATTTT. Its protein is CASSQDPYTDTQYF.

This clonotype showed up many times. V usage is TRBV28 and J usage is TRBJ2-1, with TRBD1 identical over 9 bases. The germline V gene has CDR1 MDHEN and CDR2 SYDVKM. The CDR3 length is 15 residues. Trimming took 2 bases from V and 7 from J; bases not matched to a gene: 6. The chain's CDR3 is CASSLGGTGSNEQFF. CDR3 DNA: TGTGCCAGCAGTTTAGGCGGGACAGGGAGTAATGAGCAGTTCTTC.

This clonotype was seen repeatedly, ten times or more. This chain joins TRBV7-2 and TRBJ2-2, with D possibly matching TRBD2 (5 bases). The CDR3 runs 15 residues. CDR1 and CDR2 from the germline V gene are SGHTA and FQGNSA. Trimming removed 0 bases at V and 5 bases at J, with 10 bases between. CDR3 protein: CASSLAGKLTGELFF. The DNA for the CDR3 is TGTGCCAGCAGCTTAGCCGGGAAATTAACCGGGGAGCTGTTTTTT.

This chain links TRBV14 with TRBJ1-4; D call uncertain. The CDR3 length is 13 residues. From germline, CDR1 is SGHDN and CDR2 FVKESK. The V end was cut by 4 bases, the J end by 6 bases, with 9 bases between. The CDR3 region has the DNA TGTGCCAGCAGCCGGGGTTTTGATGAAAAACTGTTTTTT. Its protein product is CASSRGFDEKLFF.

The CDR3 nucleotides are TGTGCCAGCAGTACTGGACCTCGTAGCTACACCTTC. It specifies CASSTGPRSYTF. V and J are TRBV6-2 or TRBV6-3 and TRBJ1-2, with D unclear. Germline CDR1 reads MNHEY; CDR2 reads SVGEGT. The CDR3 has 12 residues. V lost 5 bases and J 9 bases, leaving 13 bases between the germline ends.

The chain recombines TRBV7-8 with TRBJ2-2; D gene uncertain. The germline V gene encodes CDR1 SGHVS and CDR2 FQNEAQ. V was clipped by 0 bases and J by 6 bases, with 14 bases between them. The CDR3 has 16 residues. The CDR3 region has the DNA TGTGCCAGCAGCTTAGCCCTGATCCTGATTGCCGGGGAGCTGTTTTTT. It specifies CASSLALILIAGELFF.

This clonotype was counted at least ten times. The rearrangement uses TRBV5-6 and TRBJ1-2; no clear D. Germline CDR1 and CDR2: SGHDT and YYEEEE. V was shortened by 0 bases and J by 0 bases, with 6 bases between the two germline ends. CDR3 length: 14 amino acids. In DNA, the CDR3 is TGTGCCAGCAGCTTGGACGGGGCTAACTATGGCTACACCTTC. Translated, it gives CASSLDGANYGYTF.

The chain couples TRBV29-1 to TRBJ1-3; D perhaps matches TRBD1 (5 bases). Per germline, CDR1 SQVTM and CDR2 ANQGSEA. The CDR3 is 13 residues long. Trimming took 4 bases from V and 4 from J, leaving 11 bases between them. The DNA of the CDR3 is TGCAGCGTTGCCGATGGGGGGGGAAACACCATATATTTT. It yields the protein CSVADGGGNTIYF.

V is TRBV7-8 and J is TRBJ1-2; D call uncertain. V was cut by 0 bases and J by 7 bases, with 12 bases left in between. The CDR3 extends over 14 amino acids. Germline-derived CDR1 and CDR2 are SGHVS and FQNEAQ. The CDR3 nucleotides read TGTGCCAGCAGCTTAGCCCCCGAGGTGGGTGGCTACACCTTC. It codes for CASSLAPEVGGYTF.